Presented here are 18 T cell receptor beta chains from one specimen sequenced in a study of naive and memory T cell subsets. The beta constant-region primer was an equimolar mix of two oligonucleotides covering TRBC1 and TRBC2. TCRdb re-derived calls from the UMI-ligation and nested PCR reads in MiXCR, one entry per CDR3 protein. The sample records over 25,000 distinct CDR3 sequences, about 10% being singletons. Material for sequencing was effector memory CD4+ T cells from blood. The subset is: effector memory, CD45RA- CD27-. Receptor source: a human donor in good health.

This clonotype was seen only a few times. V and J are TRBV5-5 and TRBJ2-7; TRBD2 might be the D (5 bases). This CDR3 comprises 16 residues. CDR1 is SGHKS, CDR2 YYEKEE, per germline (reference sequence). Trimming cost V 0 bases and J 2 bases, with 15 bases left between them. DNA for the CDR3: TGTGCCAGCAGCTTGGGGACTCTAAAGGGAACCTACGAGCAGTACTTC. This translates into CASSLGTLKGTYEQYF. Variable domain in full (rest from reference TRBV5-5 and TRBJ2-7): DAGVTQSPTHLIKTRGQQVTLRCSPISGHKSVSWYQQVLGQGPQFIFQYYEKEERGRGNFPDRFSARQFPNYSSELNVNALLLGDSALYLCASSLGTLKGTYEQYFGPGTRLTVT.

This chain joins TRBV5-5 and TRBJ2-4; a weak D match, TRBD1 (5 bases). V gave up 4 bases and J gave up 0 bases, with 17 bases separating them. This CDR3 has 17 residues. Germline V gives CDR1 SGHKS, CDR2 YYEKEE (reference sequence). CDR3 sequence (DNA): TGTGCCAGCAGCGGAGAAAAGGGGTCGTTAGCCAAAAACATTCAGTACTTC. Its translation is CASSGEKGSLAKNIQYF.

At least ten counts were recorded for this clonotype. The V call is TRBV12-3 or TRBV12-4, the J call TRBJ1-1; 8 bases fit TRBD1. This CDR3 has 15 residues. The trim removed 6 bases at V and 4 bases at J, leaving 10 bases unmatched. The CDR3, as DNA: TGTGCCAGCAGCCGCAACAGGGGGGGTGGCACTGAAGCTTTCTTT. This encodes CASSRNRGGGTEAFF.

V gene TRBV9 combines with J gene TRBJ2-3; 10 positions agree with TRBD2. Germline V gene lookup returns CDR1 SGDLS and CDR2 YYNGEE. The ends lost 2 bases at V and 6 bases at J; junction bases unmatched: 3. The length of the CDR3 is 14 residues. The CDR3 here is CASSVASGGDTQYF. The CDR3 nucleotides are TGTGCCAGCAGCGTGGCTAGCGGGGGTGATACGCAGTATTTT.

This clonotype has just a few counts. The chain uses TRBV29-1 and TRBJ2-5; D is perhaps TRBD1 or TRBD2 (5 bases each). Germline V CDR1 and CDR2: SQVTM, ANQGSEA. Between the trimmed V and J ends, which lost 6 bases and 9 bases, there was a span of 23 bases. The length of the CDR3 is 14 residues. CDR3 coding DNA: TGCAGCGTCGTTCCTCAGGGAGCCAACACGGCCCAGTACTTC. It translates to CSVVPQGANTAQYF.

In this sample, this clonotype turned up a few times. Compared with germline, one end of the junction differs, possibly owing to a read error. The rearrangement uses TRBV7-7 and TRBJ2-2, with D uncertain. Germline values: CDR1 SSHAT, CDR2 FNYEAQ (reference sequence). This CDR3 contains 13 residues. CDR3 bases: TGTGCTAGCAGCCCGACGACCGCCGGGGAGCTGTTTTTT. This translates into CASSPTTAGELFF.

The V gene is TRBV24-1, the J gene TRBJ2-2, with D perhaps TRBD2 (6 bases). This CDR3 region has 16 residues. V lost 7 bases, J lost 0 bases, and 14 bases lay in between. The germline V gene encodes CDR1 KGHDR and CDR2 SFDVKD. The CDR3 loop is CATRGRGGSNTGELFF. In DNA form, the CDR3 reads TGTGCCACCAGGGGGCGGGGAGGATCGAACACCGGGGAGCTGTTTTTT.

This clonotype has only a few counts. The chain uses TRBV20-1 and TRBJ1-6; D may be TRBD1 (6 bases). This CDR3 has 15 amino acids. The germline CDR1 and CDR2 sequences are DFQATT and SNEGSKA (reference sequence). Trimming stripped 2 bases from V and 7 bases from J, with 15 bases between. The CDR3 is CSARRLTGVNSPLHF. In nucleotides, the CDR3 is TGCAGTGCTAGACGCTTGACAGGCGTAAATTCACCCCTCCACTTT.

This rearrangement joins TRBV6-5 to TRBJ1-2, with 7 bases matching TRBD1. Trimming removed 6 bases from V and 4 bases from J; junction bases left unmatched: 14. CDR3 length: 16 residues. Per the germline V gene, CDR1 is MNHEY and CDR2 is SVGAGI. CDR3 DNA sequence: TGTGCCAGCAGACCGGTCCCCTCCGGGACAGCCTATGGCTACACCTTC. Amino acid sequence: CASRPVPSGTAYGYTF.

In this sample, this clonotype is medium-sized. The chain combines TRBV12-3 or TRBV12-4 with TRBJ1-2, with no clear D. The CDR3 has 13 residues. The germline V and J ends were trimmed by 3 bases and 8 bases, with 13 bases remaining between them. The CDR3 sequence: CASSFSGGRGYTF. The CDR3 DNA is TGTGCCAGCAGTTTCTCGGGTGGAAGGGGCTACACCTTC.

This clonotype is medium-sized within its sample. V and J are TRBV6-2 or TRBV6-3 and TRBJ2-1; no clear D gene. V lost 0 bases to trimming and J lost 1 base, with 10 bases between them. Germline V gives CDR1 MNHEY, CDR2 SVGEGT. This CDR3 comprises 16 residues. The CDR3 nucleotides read TGTGCCAGCAGTTACTCAGGCGGTATTTCCTACAATGAGCAGTTCTTC. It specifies CASSYSGGISYNEQFF.

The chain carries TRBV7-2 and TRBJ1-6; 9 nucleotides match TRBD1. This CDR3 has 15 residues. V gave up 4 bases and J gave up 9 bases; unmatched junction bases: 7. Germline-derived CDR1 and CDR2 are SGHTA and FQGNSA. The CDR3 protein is CASSSGQGRPSPLHF. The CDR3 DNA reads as TGTGCCAGCAGCTCCGGACAGGGGCGACCTTCACCCCTCCACTTT.

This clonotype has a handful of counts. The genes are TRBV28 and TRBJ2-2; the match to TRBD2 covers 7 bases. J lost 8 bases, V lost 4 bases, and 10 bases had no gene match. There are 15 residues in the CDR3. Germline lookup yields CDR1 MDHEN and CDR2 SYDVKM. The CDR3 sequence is CASSSGGGRLGELFF. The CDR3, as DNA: TGTGCCAGCAGTTCCGGGGGAGGGAGATTAGGGGAGCTGTTTTTT. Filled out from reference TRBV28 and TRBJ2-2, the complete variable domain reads DVKVTQSSRYLVKRTGEKVFLECVQDMDHENMFWYRQDPGLGLRLIYFSYDVKMKEKGDIPEGYSVSREKKERFSLILESASTNQTSMYLCASSSGGGRLGELFFGEGSRLTVL.

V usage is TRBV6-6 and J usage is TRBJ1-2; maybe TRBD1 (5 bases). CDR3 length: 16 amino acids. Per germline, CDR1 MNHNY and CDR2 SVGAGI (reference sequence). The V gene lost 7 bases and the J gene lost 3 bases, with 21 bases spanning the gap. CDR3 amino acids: CASIKLGVGRDYGYTF. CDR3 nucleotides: TGTGCCAGCATTAAACTGGGGGTTGGAAGAGACTATGGCTACACCTTC.

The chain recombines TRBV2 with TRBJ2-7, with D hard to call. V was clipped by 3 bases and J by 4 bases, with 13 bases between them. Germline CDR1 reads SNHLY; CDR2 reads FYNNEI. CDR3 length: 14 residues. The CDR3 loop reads CASSEDGVRYEQYF. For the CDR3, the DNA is TGTGCCAGCAGTGAGGATGGGGTTCGGTACGAGCAGTACTTC.

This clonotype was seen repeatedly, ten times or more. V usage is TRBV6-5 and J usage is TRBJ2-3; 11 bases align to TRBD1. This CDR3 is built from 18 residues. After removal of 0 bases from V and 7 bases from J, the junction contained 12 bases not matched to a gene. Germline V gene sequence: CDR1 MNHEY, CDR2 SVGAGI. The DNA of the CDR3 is TGTGCCAGCAGTTACTCGAAGTACGGGACAGGGGGAGCGAATACGCAGTATTTT. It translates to CASSYSKYGTGGANTQYF.

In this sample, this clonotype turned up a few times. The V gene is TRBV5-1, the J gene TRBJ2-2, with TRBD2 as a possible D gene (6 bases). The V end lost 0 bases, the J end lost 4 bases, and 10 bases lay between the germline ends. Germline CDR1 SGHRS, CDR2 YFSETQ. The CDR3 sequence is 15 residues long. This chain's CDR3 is CASSLAIGGTGELFF. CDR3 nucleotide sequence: TGCGCCAGCAGCTTGGCCATCGGGGGCACCGGGGAGCTGTTTTTT. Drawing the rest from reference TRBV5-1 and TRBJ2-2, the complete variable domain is KAGVTQTPRYLIKTRGQQVTLSCSPISGHRSVSWYQQTPGQGLQFLFEYFSETQRNKGNFPGRFSGRQFSNSRSEMNVSTLELGDSALYLCASSLAIGGTGELFFGEGSRLTVL.

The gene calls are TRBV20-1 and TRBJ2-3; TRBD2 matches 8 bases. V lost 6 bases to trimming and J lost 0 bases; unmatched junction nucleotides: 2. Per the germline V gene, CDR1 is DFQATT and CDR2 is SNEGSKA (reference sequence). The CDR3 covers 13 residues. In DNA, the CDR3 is TGCAGTGCAGTAGCGGGAAGCACAGATACGCAGTATTTT. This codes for CSAVAGSTDTQYF.